Listed here are 22 T cell receptor beta chains from one sample, sequenced in a study of identical twins. Via MiXCR, TCRdb re-called the 5' RACE reads, giving one row per CDR3 protein. The sample yields roughly 1,500,000 distinct CDR3 sequences, around 33% seen once. The material sequenced was cord blood. The receptors were sampled from a newborn girl in good health.

The chain recombines TRBV15 with TRBJ1-2; 9 bases are a match to TRBD1. The CDR3 runs 18 residues. Looked up from germline, CDR1 is LNHNV and CDR2 is YYDKDF (reference sequence). J was trimmed by 3 bases and V by 4 bases; bases with no gene match: 15. The CDR3 loop reads CATSTFLNTGGTDYGYTF. The DNA for the CDR3 is TGTGCCACCAGCACCTTCCTTAATACAGGGGGCACTGACTATGGCTACACCTTC.

This rearrangement joins TRBV6-1 to TRBJ2-1; 8 bases line up with TRBD2. CDR3 length equals 12 residues. Germline CDR1 and CDR2: MNHNS and SASEGT. The V segment lost 8 bases and the J segment 10 bases; nucleotides outside the gene matches: 7. This CDR3 is CASVIAGLEQFF. In DNA form, the CDR3 reads TGTGCCAGCGTAATAGCGGGATTAGAGCAGTTCTTC.

The chain employs TRBV4-1 and TRBJ2-1; D may be TRBD2 (5 bases). Per germline, CDR1 MGHRA and CDR2 YSYEKL. The germline V and J ends were trimmed by 2 bases and 0 bases, with 11 bases remaining between them. The CDR3 extends over 16 amino acids. CDR3 bases: TGCGCCAGCAGCCAATACGGGGAGAGCTCCTACAATGAGCAGTTCTTC. It yields the protein CASSQYGESSYNEQFF.

In this sample, this clonotype turned up a few times. The chain employs TRBV11-1 and TRBJ2-5; TRBD1 matches 9 bases. Germline lookup yields CDR1 SGHAT and CDR2 FQDESV (reference sequence). V trimming: 3 bases; J trimming: 5 bases; junction bases outside the gene matches: 10. The CDR3 length is 16 residues. The CDR3 coding sequence is TGTGCCAGCAGCTTTTTCGGGACAGGGAGAACGGAGACCCAGTACTTC. Protein sequence: CASSFFGTGRTETQYF.

The chain uses TRBV28 and TRBJ2-7; D unclear. The V and J ends lost 6 bases and 0 bases respectively, with 9 bases between them. Germline assignment: CDR1 MDHEN and CDR2 SYDVKM. The CDR3 is 13 residues long. The CDR3 sequence: CASSHTDSYEQYF. CDR3 sequence (DNA): TGTGCCAGCAGCCACACAGACTCCTACGAGCAGTACTTC.

Note on this clonotype: The junction departs from germline at one end; a sequencing error may be responsible. The chain is built from TRBV7-8 and TRBJ1-2, with D possibly TRBD1 on 5 matching bases. Germline V gene data show CDR1 as SGHVS and CDR2 as FQNEAQ. The CDR3 consists of 15 residues. CDR3 in DNA: TGTGCCGGCAGCTCTACCAGGGTCTTGGACTATGGCTACACCTTC. Amino acid sequence: CAGSSTRVLDYGYTF.

The chain uses TRBV10-1 and TRBJ2-3; 7 bases line up with TRBD1. CDR1 is WNHNN, CDR2 SYGVQD, per germline (reference sequence). Losses at the gene ends were 3 bases for V and 3 bases for J; bases not matched to a gene: 15. The CDR3 is 18 residues long. CDR3 sequence reads: CASSELQPRDSGTDTQYF. Here the CDR3 DNA reads TGCGCCAGCAGTGAATTACAGCCCCGGGACAGTGGGACAGATACGCAGTATTTT.

J is TRBJ2-3 and V is TRBV5-1, with TRBD2 as a possible D gene (5 bases). CDR1 and CDR2 from the germline V gene are SGHRS and YFSETQ. Trimming took off 1 base at V and 3 bases at J, with 18 bases between the two ends. This CDR3 region has 17 residues. The CDR3 nucleotides are TGCGCCAGCAGCTTGTCCGGCGGGCCTTGGGGAACAGATACGCAGTATTTT. This gives the protein CASSLSGGPWGTDTQYF.

This chain uses TRBV27 with TRBJ2-6, with D possibly being TRBD2 (5 bases). CDR1 is MNHEY and CDR2 is SMNVEV in the germline V gene (reference sequence). CDR3 length: 18 residues. V lost 6 bases, J lost 4 bases, and 22 bases lay in between. DNA of the CDR3: TGTGCCAGCAGAGAACGAGGGCCGGGAAAAACCGGGGCCAACGTCCTGACTTTC. As protein: CASRERGPGKTGANVLTF.

The CDR3 DNA reads as TGTGCCAGCAGTGACTCGAAGGGGTTAGGAATGAACACTGAAGCTTTCTTT. Translated: CASSDSKGLGMNTEAFF. The chain links TRBV6-4 to TRBJ1-1, with a weak D call TRBD1 (5 bases). The CDR3 has 17 residues. The germline V gene has CDR1 MRHNA and CDR2 SNTAGT. V lost 0 bases, J lost 0 bases, and 14 bases lay in between.

This clonotype was detected only a few times. The V and J genes are TRBV2 and TRBJ1-2; D remains unclear. Trimming shortened V by 6 bases and J by 5 bases, and 10 bases separated the two germline ends. Germline V gene lookup returns CDR1 SNHLY and CDR2 FYNNEI. CDR3 length: 12 amino acids. CDR3 sequence: CASRRTVYGYTF. DNA for the CDR3: TGTGCCAGCAGGCGGACTGTTTATGGCTACACCTTC.

This clonotype was seen once. Germline and junction disagree at one end, which may indicate a read error. This chain joins TRBV6-5 and TRBJ2-3; 8 bases align to TRBD2. This CDR3 contains 15 residues. The germline gives CDR1 MNHEY, CDR2 SVGAGI. CDR3 in amino acids: CASSYTREATDTRYF. The CDR3 coding sequence is TGTGCCAGCAGTTACACGCGGGAGGCCACAGATACGCGGTATTTT.

This chain connects TRBV19 to TRBJ2-7, with 10 bases that match TRBD1. Germline CDR1 reads LNHDA; CDR2 reads SQIVND (reference sequence). After removal of 4 bases from V and 5 bases from J, the junction contained 11 bases not matched to a gene. The CDR3 consists of 16 residues. This chain's CDR3 is CASSNPPDRGQNEQYF. CDR3 nucleotide sequence: TGTGCCAGTAGTAACCCGCCCGACAGGGGGCAAAACGAGCAGTACTTC.

The rearrangement uses TRBV29-1 and TRBJ1-1, with TRBD1 as a possible D gene (5 bases). The CDR3 spans 13 residues. Trimming removed 8 bases at V and 3 bases at J, with 16 bases between. In germline, CDR1 is SQVTM, CDR2 ANQGSEA. The CDR3 coding sequence is TGCAGCAGTAACGGGGCCGCTTACACTGAAGCTTTCTTT. It yields the protein CSSNGAAYTEAFF. Variable domain in full (rest from reference TRBV29-1 and TRBJ1-1): SAVISQKPSRDICQRGTSLTIQCQVDSQVTMMFWYRQQPGQSLTLIATANQGSEATYESGFVIDKFPISRPNLTFSTLTVSNMSPEDSSIYLCSSNGAAYTEAFFGQGTRLTVV.

This clonotype turned up a few times. The rearrangement uses TRBV7-2 and TRBJ2-7; tentatively, D is TRBD2 (6 bases). Trimming stripped 5 bases from V and 0 bases from J, with 17 bases between. Germline V gene lookup returns CDR1 SGHTA and CDR2 FQGNSA. This CDR3 region has 16 residues. Written as DNA, the CDR3 is TGTGCCAGCAGCCCCTGGGTAGCGGTGAGCTCCTACGAGCAGTACTTC. Its translation is CASSPWVAVSSYEQYF.

The genes are TRBV21-1 and TRBJ2-4; TRBD1 is the table's D call and was not checked against the DNA. The assigned J gene may be wrong: the sequence end matches TRBJ2-7 better. TRBV21-1 is flagged as a pseudogene. CDR3 length equals 16 residues. The CDR3 DNA reads as TGTGCCAGCAGCACGAGAAAACCGGGACAGGGCTACGAGCAGTACTTC. Protein product: CASSTRKPGQGYEQYF.

This clonotype was seen a handful of times. This chain joins TRBV3-1 and TRBJ2-5; D is ambiguous. Near its end, the DNA agrees better with TRBJ2-7, so the J call may be wrong. The CDR3 loop spans 16 amino acids. Germline V gives CDR1 LGHDT, CDR2 YNNKEL (reference sequence). The CDR3 here is CASSQGEITRFYEQYF. For the CDR3, the DNA is TGTGCCAGCAGCCAAGGTGAGATTACCAGATTCTACGAGCAGTACTTC.

As regards this clonotype: The CDR3 does not close with the conserved phenylalanine or tryptophan, likely indicating a read error. The DNA is left out, because the CDR3 cannot be placed on it with certainty; the CDR3 is given as TCRdb lists it. This sequence joins TRBV6-1 and TRBJ2-1; the table's D call, TRBD1, was not checked against the DNA. CDR1 and CDR2 from the germline V gene are MNHNS and SASEGT. Inclusive of both ends, the CDR3 amounts to 14 amino acids. CDR3 residues: CASSETGGGYTFGS.

In its sample, this clonotype was seen many times. This sequence joins TRBV20-1 and TRBJ2-5, with 7 positions matching TRBD2. CDR1 is DFQATT and CDR2 is SNEGSKA in the germline V gene (reference sequence). The J segment lost 2 bases and the V segment lost 0 bases, leaving 3 bases of the junction unmatched. The CDR3 sequence is 14 residues long. CDR3 protein: CSARDPAGQETQYF. In DNA form, the CDR3 reads TGCAGTGCTAGAGATCCAGCGGGACAAGAGACCCAGTACTTC.

V gene TRBV4-3 combines with J gene TRBJ2-1; 8 nucleotides line up with TRBD2. This CDR3 region has 16 residues. Unmatched junction bases numbered 9, after V lost 0 bases and J lost 8 bases. Looked up from germline, CDR1 is LGHNA and CDR2 is YSLEER. The CDR3, as DNA: TGCGCCAGCAGCCAAGAACCCGGGACTAGTTTCGATGAGCAGTTCTTC. This encodes CASSQEPGTSFDEQFF.

The sample holds many counts of this clonotype. The chain's CDR3 is CASSAGTGGSYEQYF. DNA for the CDR3: TGCGCCAGCAGCGCCGGGACAGGGGGCTCCTACGAGCAGTACTTC. The chain combines TRBV5-1 with TRBJ2-7, with 11 bases lining up with TRBD1. The junction had 3 bases not matched to a gene; V was cut back by 4 bases and J by 0 bases. The germline V gene encodes CDR1 SGHRS and CDR2 YFSETQ. The CDR3 has 15 residues.

As for this clonotype: One end of the junction does not line up with germline, which may come from a read error. The gene calls are TRBV10-3 and TRBJ2-1, with D unclear. This CDR3 has 13 residues. CDR1 ENHRY and CDR2 SYGVKD come from the germline V gene. CDR3 amino acids: CAISVTAYNEQLF. The CDR3 region has the DNA TGTGCCATCAGTGTAACGGCCTACAATGAGCAGTTGTTC.